This T cell receptor beta chain is from a study of shared clonotypes between healthy human individuals. Sequencing was performed with immunoSEQ multiplex PCR; in TCRdb, only in-frame clones are kept and a portion is missing. The sample shows about 2.3 million clones, just under 95% of them seen only once. Germline lookup yields CDR1 SGHRS and CDR2 YFSETQ. Trimming left V 4 bases short and J 3 bases short, with 11 bases between. CDR3 length: 13 residues. This receptor was identified in a man aged 18 to 29 in good health. Some clones in this sample may be carry-over from other donors' samples. Source material: naive CD4+ T cells from PBMCs. Noted subset: CD45RA+ positively selected. The genes are TRBV5-1 and TRBJ2-7; possible D gene TRBD2, 5 bases. The CDR3 coding sequence is TGCGCCAGCAGCCTCGCCGGGATCTACGAGCAGTACTTC. Translating it yields CASSLAGIYEQYF.